This is a list of T cell receptor beta chains from one sample in a study of T cell repertoires in ileal Crohn's disease. The method was immunoSEQ multiplex PCR; TCRdb's version includes in-frame clones alone and lacks a portion of them. The sample holds about 5,400 clones, around 68% seen once. Sequenced sample: ileal tissue. Receptors were obtained from an adult with Crohn's disease. The CDR3 runs from the conserved cysteine through the conserved F or W. The D gene is left open where the match is weak. The size of a clone is reported for some rows only, either as once, few or many, or as a class for expanded clones.

>TRBJ1-2|TRBV14|once|-
CASSQQQGSNYGYTF
TGTGCCAGCAGCCAGCAACAGGGTTCTAACTATGGCTACACCTTC
>TRBJ1-1|TRBV19|-|-
CASNSWAAMNTEAFF
TGTGCCAGTAACTCTTGGGCTGCCATGAACACTGAAGCTTTCTTT
>TRBJ2-5|TRBV6-1|-|-
CASSERWETQYF
TGTGCCAGCAGTGAACGGTGGGAGACCCAGTACTTC
>TRBJ1-2|TRBV7-2|once|TRBD1
CASSPRQGSLGYTF
TGTGCCAGCAGCCCAAGACAGGGTTCGCTTGGCTACACCTTC
>TRBJ2-5|TRBV7-4|-|TRBD2
CASSSSRTSGGVGETQYF
TGTGCCAGCAGCTCGTCACGTACTAGCGGGGGGGTCGGGGAGACCCAGTACTTC
>TRBJ1-5|TRBV19|-|-
CATRRSGIDNQPQHF
TGTGCCACCCGGCGTTCCGGGATTGACAATCAGCCCCAGCATTTT
>TRBJ1-2|TRBV6-5|-|-
CATALQGRYGYTF
TGTGCCACCGCTCTTCAGGGGAGATATGGCTACACCTTC
>TRBJ1-1|TRBV7-2|-|-
CASRLHMNTEAFF
TGTGCCAGCAGGTTGCACATGAACACTGAAGCTTTCTTT
>TRBJ2-3|TRBV2|-|-
CASSEPFPSTDTQYF
TGTGCCAGCAGTGAACCCTTCCCTAGCACAGATACGCAGTATTTT
>TRBJ2-3|TRBV9|few|TRBD2
CASSGGTSGLTDTQYF
TGTGCCAGCAGCGGGGGGACTAGCGGGCTCACAGATACGCAGTATTTT
>TRBJ2-2|TRBV19|-|-
CATFPGQNTGELFF
TGTGCCACCTTCCCTGGACAGAACACCGGGGAGCTGTTTTTT
>TRBJ1-4|TRBV6-5|-|-
CASSYFFTPNEKLFF
TGTGCCAGCAGTTACTTCTTTACACCTAATGAAAAACTGTTTTTT
>TRBJ2-5|TRBV30|-|-
CAWVGWKRSLQETQYF
TGTGCCTGGGTGGGGTGGAAGCGGAGCCTCCAAGAGACCCAGTACTTC
>TRBJ2-1|TRBV5-8|-|-
CASSSLSLEGDYNEQFF
TGTGCCAGCAGCTCCCTCTCCCTCGAGGGGGACTACAATGAGCAGTTCTTC
>TRBJ1-1|TRBV11-2|-|TRBD1
CASSKGTGGTEAFF
TGTGCCAGCAGCAAAGGGACAGGGGGGACTGAAGCTTTCTTT
>TRBJ1-2|TRBV27|-|TRBD1
CASSLLRQGKESNYGYTF
TGTGCCAGCAGTTTATTGCGACAGGGAAAAGAATCTAACTATGGCTACACCTTC
>TRBJ1-1|TRBV2|-|TRBD1
CASRIETGERGTEAFF
TGTGCCAGCCGGATTGAGACAGGGGAGCGGGGCACTGAAGCTTTCTTT
>TRBJ1-4|TRBV29-1|-|-
CSVRPGGEKLFF
TGCAGCGTTCGTCCTGGGGGGGAAAAACTGTTTTTT
>TRBJ2-5|TRBV5-4|-|TRBD1
CASSMGTGQETQYF
TGTGCCAGCAGCATGGGGACAGGGCAAGAGACCCAGTACTTC
>TRBJ1-6|TRBV29-1|-|TRBD1
CSVAGTGGSPLHF
TGCAGCGTCGCCGGGACAGGAGGTTCACCCCTCCACTTT
>TRBJ1-5|TRBV6-6|-|-
CASSPFQGGQPQHF
TGTGCCAGCAGTCCATTCCAGGGTGGCCAGCCCCAGCATTTT
>TRBJ2-7|TRBV5-1|few|TRBD2
CASSSTTSGGDHEQYF
TGCGCCAGCAGCTCTACGACTAGCGGGGGGGACCACGAGCAGTACTTC
>TRBJ2-1|TRBV30|-|TRBD2
CAVTSGGYREQFF
TGTGCCGTGACTAGCGGGGGCTACAGGGAGCAGTTCTTC
>TRBJ2-6|TRBV15|once|-
CATSRDQGGANVLTF
TGTGCCACCAGCAGAGATCAGGGGGGGGCCAACGTCCTGACTTTC
>TRBJ2-2|TRBV5-1|few|TRBD2
CASSPSTSDTGELFF
TGTGCCAGCAGCCCCTCCACTAGCGACACCGGGGAGCTGTTTTTT
>TRBJ2-2|TRBV7-8|-|TRBD2
CASSLEGGLAGGTGELFF
TGTGCCAGCAGCTTAGAAGGCGGACTAGCGGGAGGGACCGGGGAGCTGTTTTTT
>TRBJ2-1|TRBV9|few|TRBD2
CASSGNSGSSYNEQFF
TGTGCCAGCAGCGGAAATAGCGGGAGCTCCTACAATGAGCAGTTCTTC
>TRBJ1-1|TRBV18|-|-
CASSSPRGGPHTEAFF
TGTGCCAGCTCATCACCTCGCGGCGGCCCCCACACTGAAGCTTTCTTT
>TRBJ1-4|TRBV21-1|-|-
CASSGSHNEKLFF
TGTGCCAGCAGCGGGAGCCATAATGAAAAACTGTTTTTT
>TRBJ1-2|TRBV7-2|-|-
CASHRDSNYGYTF
TGTGCCAGTCACAGGGATTCTAACTATGGCTACACCTTC
>TRBJ1-3|TRBV9|-|-
CASSVGQVSGNTIYF
TGTGCCAGCAGCGTAGGGCAGGTCTCTGGAAACACCATATATTTT
>TRBJ1-4|TRBV5-1|once|TRBD1
CASRPTGGVEKLFF
TGTGCCAGCAGACCGACAGGGGGCGTTGAAAAACTGTTTTTT
>TRBJ1-1|TRBV4-2|-|-
CASSSQTENTEAFF
TGTGCCAGCAGCTCCCAAACTGAAAACACTGAAGCTTTCTTT
>TRBJ1-1|TRBV19|large|TRBD1
CASSYWGTGLNTEAFF
TGTGCCAGTAGTTATTGGGGGACAGGGTTGAACACTGAAGCTTTCTTT
>TRBJ1-4|TRBV6-5|-|-
CASSYRGLTNEKLFF
TGTGCCAGCAGTTACCGGGGGTTAACTAATGAAAAACTGTTTTTT
>TRBJ1-2|TRBV13|-|-
CASSLARDSPRYGYTF
TGTGCCAGCAGCTTAGCCCGGGACTCCCCACGGTATGGCTACACCTTC
>TRBJ1-5|TRBV7-2|-|TRBD1
CASSNYRGQPQHF
TGTGCCAGCAGCAATTACAGGGGCCAGCCCCAGCATTTT
>TRBJ1-2|TRBV29-1|few|TRBD1
CSVDRGGYTF
TGCAGCGTGGACAGGGGGGGCTACACCTTC
>TRBJ2-5|TRBV2|-|-
CASSGRDGETQYF
TGTGCCAGCAGTGGACGGGATGGGGAGACCCAGTACTTC
>TRBJ2-7|TRBV18|-|TRBD1
CASSLGTGEVGEQYF
TGTGCCAGCTCACTTGGGACAGGGGAGGTAGGAGAGCAGTACTTC
>TRBJ2-3|TRBV9|few|-
CASSPHSASTDTQYF
TGTGCCAGCAGCCCCCATAGCGCGAGCACAGATACGCAGTATTTT
>TRBJ1-2|TRBV2|-|TRBD1
CASSEALGQIYGYTF
TGTGCCAGCAGTGAAGCATTGGGACAGATCTATGGCTACACCTTC
>TRBJ1-2|TRBV11-2|-|TRBD1
CASSSGGGYTF
TGTGCCAGCAGCTCAGGGGGTGGCTACACCTTC
>TRBJ1-2|TRBV2|-|-
CASSETDYGYTF
TGTGCCAGCAGTGAAACAGACTATGGCTACACCTTC
>TRBJ1-1|TRBV7-4|-|-
CASSWVGELTRQNTEAFF
TGTGCCAGCAGCTGGGTTGGGGAGTTGACACGACAGAACACTGAAGCTTTCTTT